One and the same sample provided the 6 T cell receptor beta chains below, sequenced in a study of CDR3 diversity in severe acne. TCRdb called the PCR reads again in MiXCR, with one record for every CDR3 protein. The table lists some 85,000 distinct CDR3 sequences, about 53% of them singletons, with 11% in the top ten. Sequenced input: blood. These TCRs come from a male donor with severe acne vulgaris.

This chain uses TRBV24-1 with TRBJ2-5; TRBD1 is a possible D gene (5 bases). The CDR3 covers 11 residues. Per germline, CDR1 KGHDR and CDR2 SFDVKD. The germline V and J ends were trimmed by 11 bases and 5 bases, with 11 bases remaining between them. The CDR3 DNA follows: TGTGCCAGCCAGGGATGGGAGACCCAGTACTTC. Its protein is CASQGWETQYF.

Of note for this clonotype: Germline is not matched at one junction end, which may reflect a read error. The CDR3 sequence: CATSRDINSYEQYF. CDR3 in DNA: TGTGCCACCAGCAGAGATATTAACTCCTACGAGCAGTACTTT. The genes are TRBV15 and TRBJ2-7; no clear D gene. CDR3 length equals 14 residues. Germline CDR1 and CDR2: LNHNV and YYDKDF (reference sequence).

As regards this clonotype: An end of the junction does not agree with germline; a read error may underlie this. Here the CDR3 reads CASSQDPWGGNEQYF. Written as DNA, the CDR3 is TGCGCCAGCAGCCAAGACCCATGGGGAGGTAACGAGCAGTACTTC. The chain uses TRBV7-3 and TRBJ2-7, with D tentatively TRBD2 (6 bases). CDR3 length: 15 residues. Germline assignment: CDR1 SGHTA and CDR2 FQGTGA.

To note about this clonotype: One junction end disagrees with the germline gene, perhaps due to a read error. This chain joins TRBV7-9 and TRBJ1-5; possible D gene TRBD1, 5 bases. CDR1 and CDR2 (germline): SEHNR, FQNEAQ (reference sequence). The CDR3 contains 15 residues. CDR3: CASSFRDPYNEPQHF. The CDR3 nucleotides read TGTGCCAGCAGCTTCAGGGATCCCTACAATGAGCCCCAGCATTTT.

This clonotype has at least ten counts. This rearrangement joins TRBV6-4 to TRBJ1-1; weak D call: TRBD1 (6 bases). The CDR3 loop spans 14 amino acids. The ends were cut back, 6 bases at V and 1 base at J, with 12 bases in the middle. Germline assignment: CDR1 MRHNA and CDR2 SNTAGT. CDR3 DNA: TGTGCCAGCAGGCAAACAGGGCCGAACACTGAAGCTTTCTTT. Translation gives CASRQTGPNTEAFF.

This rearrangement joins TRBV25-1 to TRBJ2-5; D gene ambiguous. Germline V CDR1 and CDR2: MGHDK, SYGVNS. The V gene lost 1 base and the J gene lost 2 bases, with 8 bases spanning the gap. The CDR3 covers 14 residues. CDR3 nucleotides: TGTGCCAGCAGTGAATTGAACAGTCAAGAGACCCAGTACTTC. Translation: CASSELNSQETQYF.